The present entry profiles one T cell receptor beta chain with its context. This sample is part of a study of glioma-infiltrating T cells after dendritic cell vaccination. At the level of the study: Treatment, given 2003 to 2012, was autologous tumor lysate-pulsed dendritic cell vaccination. Patients received three intradermal dendritic cell vaccine injections at biweekly intervals.

Trimming left V 3 bases short and J 2 bases short, with 5 bases between. Germline loops: CDR1 MNHEY, CDR2 SMNVEV (reference sequence). This CDR3 contains 13 residues. All glioblastoma patients lacked an isocitrate dehydrogenase mutation. Profiling relied on immunoSEQ multiplex PCR, and the TCRdb table lists in-frame clones only, not all of them. The table includes 90,000 or so clones, roughly 84% detected once. The sequences come from blood, collected before dendritic cell vaccination. The TCR comes from a human donor with glioblastoma. This chain links TRBV27 with TRBJ2-1, with D unresolved. In DNA, the CDR3 is TGTGCCAGCAGTTTGCACACCTACAATGAGCAGTTCTTC. Its translation: CASSLHTYNEQFF.